This entry lists 29 T cell receptor beta chains sequenced from one sample in a study of CD8+CD57+ T cells in acquired aplastic anemia. CD8+CD57+ cell expansion, shown by flow cytometry, had occurred in the patients selected for sequencing. According to the study, genomic DNA was the template for TCR beta VDJ and CDR3 profiling. TCRdb called the reads again in MiXCR, with one record for every CDR3 protein. In the table there are roughly 200,000 distinct CDR3 sequences, roughly 60% of which are singletons. Sample: sorted CD4+, CD8+, or CD8+CD57+ T cells (not recorded which) from PBMCs. These receptors were taken from a human donor with aplastic anemia.

This clonotype has a count of ten or more. This chain joins TRBV12-3 or TRBV12-4 and TRBJ2-5, with a tentative D call TRBD2 (6 bases). The length of the CDR3 is 13 residues. V lost 5 bases and J 3 bases, leaving 10 bases between the germline ends. In DNA, the CDR3 is TGTGCCAGCAGTGACGGGACTGAAGAGACCCAGTACTTC. Its protein is CASSDGTEETQYF.

CDR3: CAWSVQVAPLHF. As DNA, the CDR3 is TGTGCCTGGAGTGTACAGGTGGCACCCCTCCACTTT. The gene calls are TRBV30 and TRBJ1-6; tentative D call: TRBD1 (5 bases). Trimming left V 0 bases short and J 11 bases short, with 8 bases between. In germline, CDR1 is GTSNPN, CDR2 SVGIG (reference sequence). The CDR3 spans 12 residues.

The rearrangement uses TRBV2 and TRBJ1-2; D is perhaps TRBD1 (6 bases). The CDR3 has 13 amino acids. V gave up 5 bases and J gave up 1 base, with 8 bases separating them. Germline CDR1 and CDR2: SNHLY and FYNNEI. DNA for the CDR3: TGTGCCAGCAGTAAGGACAGTAACTATGGCTACACCTTC. Encoded protein: CASSKDSNYGYTF.

This clonotype was counted between two and nine times. The chain has TRBV7-2 and TRBJ1-2; maybe TRBD1 (5 bases). This CDR3 contains 13 residues. Looked up from germline, CDR1 is SGHTA and CDR2 is FQGNSA. V lost 2 bases to trimming and J lost 6 bases, with 10 bases between them. CDR3 nucleotide sequence: TGTGCCAGCAGCTTACGGGGGGGGGATGGCTACACCTTC. This translates into CASSLRGGDGYTF.

The rearrangement joins TRBV2 to TRBJ2-7, with D possibly being TRBD1 (6 bases). Trimming shortened V by 6 bases and J by 4 bases, and 16 bases separated the two germline ends. The CDR3 runs 14 residues. The germline gives CDR1 SNHLY, CDR2 FYNNEI. The CDR3 protein is CASSVRDNLYEQYF. DNA of the CDR3: TGTGCCAGCAGCGTCCGGGACAACCTTTACGAGCAGTACTTC.

This clonotype was counted between two and nine times. The V gene is TRBV20-1, the J gene TRBJ1-5; possibly TRBD1 for D (5 bases). Trimming took off 0 bases at V and 1 base at J, with 16 bases between the two ends. CDR3 size: 17 residues. Germline-derived CDR1 and CDR2 are DFQATT and SNEGSKA (reference sequence). CDR3 region: CSARESMRAGSNQPQHF. CDR3 bases: TGCAGTGCTAGAGAGAGTATGCGGGCAGGGAGCAATCAGCCCCAGCATTTT.

CDR3 in DNA: TGCAGCGTGGCTCCAGGGAACACTGAAGCTTTCTTT. This encodes CSVAPGNTEAFF. The genes are TRBV29-1 and TRBJ1-1; D gene uncertain. The V gene's germline CDR1 is SQVTM and CDR2 ANQGSEA. The CDR3 contains 12 residues. The germline V and J ends were trimmed by 6 bases and 1 base, with 9 bases remaining between them.

There are many counts of this clonotype. The J gene is TRBJ2-7, the V gene TRBV6-5; D is possibly TRBD1 (6 bases). V lost 5 bases, J lost 0 bases, and 8 bases lay in between. Germline values: CDR1 MNHEY, CDR2 SVGAGI. CDR3 length: 13 residues. Here the CDR3 reads CASSRQASYEQYF. CDR3 bases: TGTGCCAGCAGTCGACAGGCCTCCTACGAGCAGTACTTC.

V usage is TRBV29-1 and J usage is TRBJ2-7; tentatively, D is TRBD1 or TRBD2 (5 bases each). Germline V gene data show CDR1 as SQVTM and CDR2 as ANQGSEA. The CDR3 extends over 11 amino acids. V gave up 8 bases and J gave up 2 bases, with 10 bases separating them. CDR3 sequence reads: CSPRDAYEQYF. CDR3 nucleotides: TGCAGCCCACGGGACGCCTACGAGCAGTACTTC.

J is TRBJ2-2 and V is TRBV27; 7 positions agree with TRBD2. V gave up 8 bases and J gave up 0 bases; unmatched junction bases: 6. There are 15 residues in the CDR3. CDR1 MNHEY and CDR2 SMNVEV come from the germline V gene (reference sequence). The CDR3: CASGRELTNTGELFF. Written as DNA, the CDR3 is TGTGCCAGCGGGAGGGAGCTTACGAACACCGGGGAGCTGTTTTTT.

This clonotype has more than one count but fewer than ten. CDR3 sequence reads: CATSRERASDSYEQYF. The CDR3 DNA reads as TGTGCCACCAGCAGGGAACGGGCTAGCGACTCCTACGAGCAGTACTTC. V usage is TRBV15 and J usage is TRBJ2-7; possibly TRBD2 for D (6 bases). The CDR3 length is 16 residues. V was clipped by 3 bases and J by 0 bases, with 15 bases between them. The germline V gene encodes CDR1 LNHNV and CDR2 YYDKDF (reference sequence).

This clonotype has a count of ten or more. V usage is TRBV5-4 and J usage is TRBJ1-2; 8 bases agree with TRBD1. The CDR3 has 14 amino acids. With 0 bases clipped from V and 5 bases from J, the junction kept 3 bases outside the gene matches. The germline gives CDR1 SGHNT, CDR2 YYREEE (reference sequence). The CDR3 nucleotides are TGTGCCAGCAGCTTGGACAGGGGGGGATATGGCTACACCTTC. Translation gives CASSLDRGGYGYTF.

The rearrangement uses TRBV7-2 and TRBJ2-7; 11 positions agree with TRBD1. The V gene end was trimmed by 2 bases and the J gene end by 5 bases; junction bases not matched to a gene: 8. The CDR3 length is 16 residues. The germline V gene has CDR1 SGHTA and CDR2 FQGNSA. CDR3 sequence: CASSLHWDRGFNEQYF. In DNA form, the CDR3 reads TGTGCCAGCAGCTTACACTGGGACAGGGGGTTCAACGAGCAGTACTTC.

This clonotype appeared a few times. This chain links TRBV15 with TRBJ2-1; 7 bases line up with TRBD1. Germline-derived CDR1 and CDR2 are LNHNV and YYDKDF (reference sequence). Trimming took 5 bases from V and 7 from J; bases not matched to a gene: 2. There are 12 residues in the CDR3. The CDR3 loop reads CATSYRGNEQFF. The CDR3 region has the DNA TGTGCCACCAGCTACAGGGGAAATGAGCAGTTCTTC. Filled out from reference TRBV15 and TRBJ2-1, the complete variable domain reads DAMVIQNPRYQVTQFGKPVTLSCSQTLNHNVMYWYQQKSSQAPKLLFHYYDKDFNNEADTPDNFQSRRPNTSFCFLDIRSPGLGDTAMYLCATSYRGNEQFFGPGTRLTVL.

The CDR3 loop is CSAMGISGELFF. CDR3 sequence (DNA): TGCAGTGCTATGGGGATCAGCGGGGAGCTGTTTTTT. The chain links TRBV20-1 to TRBJ2-2; D is ambiguous. Germline CDR1 and CDR2: DFQATT and SNEGSKA (reference sequence). The CDR3 spans 12 residues. V dropped 4 bases and J dropped 7 bases, with 10 bases sitting between them.

The chain links TRBV7-3 to TRBJ2-3; D gene ambiguous. This CDR3 has 15 residues. V dropped 4 bases and J dropped 2 bases, with 13 bases sitting between them. The germline CDR1 and CDR2 sequences are SGHTA and FQGTGA. This CDR3 reads CASSSLGQNTDTQYF. CDR3 coding DNA: TGTGCCAGCAGCTCCCTAGGCCAGAACACAGATACGCAGTATTTT.

The table lists this clonotype with a count of one. This chain links TRBV2 with TRBJ2-2, with D possibly being TRBD1 (6 bases). Per germline, CDR1 SNHLY and CDR2 FYNNEI. The CDR3 runs to 18 residues. Trimming stripped 7 bases from V and 2 bases from J, with 23 bases between. CDR3: CASNGQQFSSGNTGELFF. CDR3 sequence (DNA): TGTGCCAGCAATGGACAGCAGTTCTCCTCTGGAAACACCGGGGAGCTGTTTTTT.

Ten or more counts support this clonotype. This chain links TRBV15 with TRBJ1-2, with D tentatively TRBD1 (5 bases). The germline CDR1 and CDR2 sequences are LNHNV and YYDKDF (reference sequence). This CDR3 spans 14 amino acids. Trimming pared 3 bases from V and 6 bases from J, leaving 14 bases between. CDR3 nucleotides: TGTGCCACCAGCAGTCTACCAGGGTTAAATGGCTACACCTTC. This codes for CATSSLPGLNGYTF.

The V and J genes are TRBV15 and TRBJ2-7; D is ambiguous. CDR1 and CDR2 (germline): LNHNV, YYDKDF (reference sequence). With 0 bases removed from V and 0 bases from J, the gap between germline ends came to 9 bases. The CDR3 is made up of 15 amino acids. CDR3 in amino acids: CATSREGSFSYEQYF. The DNA of the CDR3 is TGTGCCACCAGCAGAGAGGGCAGTTTCTCCTACGAGCAGTACTTC.

This clonotype was detected only a few times. The chain has TRBV20-1 and TRBJ2-3, with 9 nucleotides matching TRBD1. V was clipped by 7 bases and J by 4 bases; unmatched bases: 9. Germline-derived CDR1 and CDR2 are DFQATT and SNEGSKA (reference sequence). This CDR3 has 14 amino acids. The CDR3 DNA sequence: TGCAGTGTCAACACAGGGGGCGGTGCAGATACGCAGTATTTT. Translating it yields CSVNTGGGADTQYF.

The chain combines TRBV25-1 with TRBJ1-4; D possibly corresponds to TRBD1 (5 bases). Trimming removed 3 bases at V and 7 bases at J, with 9 bases between. The CDR3 loop spans 13 amino acids. CDR1 and CDR2 from the germline V gene are MGHDK and SYGVNS. CDR3 amino acids: CASSDRVGEKLFF. CDR3 in DNA: TGTGCCAGCAGTGACAGGGTGGGTGAAAAACTGTTTTTT. Full variable domain (missing parts from reference TRBV25-1 and TRBJ1-4): EADIYQTPRYLVIGTGKKITLECSQTMGHDKMYWYQQDPGMELHLIHYSYGVNSTEKGDLSSESTVSRIRTEHFPLTLESARPSHTSQYLCASSDRVGEKLFFGSGTQLSVL.

There are a few counts of this clonotype. V gene TRBV9 combines with J gene TRBJ2-1; 10 bases match TRBD2. V lost 7 bases and J lost 4; bases outside the gene matches: 8. The CDR3 covers 15 residues. CDR1 is SGDLS, CDR2 YYNGEE, per germline. The CDR3 DNA sequence: TGTGCCAGCTCTCCCGGACTAGCGGTATACAATGAGCAGTTCTTC. This sequence encodes CASSPGLAVYNEQFF.

J is TRBJ2-1 and V is TRBV14; D not resolved. The germline V and J ends were trimmed by 10 bases and 6 bases, with 16 bases remaining between them. Germline V gene sequence: CDR1 SGHDN, CDR2 FVKESK. This CDR3 comprises 13 residues. CDR3 residues: CAISDWSSNEQFF. DNA for the CDR3: TGTGCCATCAGTGATTGGTCTAGCAATGAGCAGTTCTTC.

The genes are TRBV19 and TRBJ2-3, with 9 bases matching TRBD2. The CDR3 runs 16 residues. Germline CDR1 LNHDA, CDR2 SQIVND (reference sequence). V gave up 5 bases and J gave up 6 bases; unmatched junction bases: 12. The DNA for the CDR3 is TGTGCCAGTAGTGACCGCGGGGGGGCAATTTGGGATACGCAGTATTTT. Its protein is CASSDRGGAIWDTQYF.

V is TRBV6-4 and J is TRBJ2-2; D unresolved. In germline, CDR1 is MRHNA, CDR2 SNTAGT. With 3 bases removed from V and 3 bases from J, the gap between germline ends came to 8 bases. The CDR3 runs to 14 residues. CDR3 amino acids: CASSDNSHTGELFF. In nucleotides, the CDR3 is TGTGCCAGCAGTGATAACAGTCACACCGGGGAGCTGTTTTTT.

The J gene is TRBJ2-5, the V gene TRBV6-2 or TRBV6-3; D remains unclear. Trimming left V 2 bases short and J 2 bases short, with 15 bases between. CDR3 length equals 16 residues. Germline V gives CDR1 MNHEY, CDR2 SVGEGT. The CDR3 bases are TGTGCCAGCAGTTACACGGCAGGCCAGAATCAAGAGACCCAGTACTTC. This sequence encodes CASSYTAGQNQETQYF.

V gene TRBV5-1 combines with J gene TRBJ2-5, with D perhaps TRBD1 or TRBD2 (5 bases each). The J call may not be correct, given that the DNA end is closer to TRBJ2-7. The germline V gene has CDR1 SGHRS and CDR2 YFSETQ. The CDR3 is 16 residues long. Here the CDR3 DNA reads TGCGCCAGCAGCTTGACCCGGGGCCAGCCGTCTTACGAGCAGTACTTC. Its protein is CASSLTRGQPSYEQYF.

The rearrangement uses TRBV7-9 and TRBJ1-1; 9 bases map to TRBD1. CDR1 SEHNR and CDR2 FQNEAQ come from the germline V gene (reference sequence). The CDR3 consists of 14 residues. V gave up 4 bases and J gave up 7 bases; unmatched junction bases: 7. CDR3 amino acids: CASSWRTGVFEAFF. The DNA for the CDR3 is TGTGCCAGCAGCTGGCGGACAGGGGTGTTTGAAGCTTTCTTT.

J is TRBJ2-7 and V is TRBV27; TRBD1 is a possible D gene (5 bases). The V end was cut by 6 bases, the J end by 0 bases, with 24 bases between. This CDR3 comprises 18 residues. Germline V CDR1 and CDR2: MNHEY, SMNVEV (reference sequence). For the CDR3, the DNA is TGTGCCAGCAGCAGTTGGGGCGCCCGGACGGGCGACTCCTACGAGCAGTACTTC. Protein: CASSSWGARTGDSYEQYF.